This T cell receptor (beta chain) was obtained from a study of post-analysis software for immune sequencing data. Findings and limits, study-wide: Controls had lower frequencies than patients of four or five TRBV segments, which included TRBV5-6, TRBV5-1 and TRBV20-1.

This clonotype was seen more than once but under ten times. Its target is unknown. TCR beta libraries were prepared from cDNA with unique molecular identifiers. One entry per CDR3 protein, called by TCRdb with MiXCR from the PCR reads. The data show some 800,000 distinct CDR3 sequences, with more than 45% seen just once and 4.9% held by the top ten. The CDR3 length is 14 residues. The ends were cut back, 0 bases at V and 3 bases at J, with 9 bases in the middle. The TCR sequence derives from a girl aged 5-17 years with multiple sclerosis. The sequenced sample consisted of blood. V gene TRBV12-3 or TRBV12-4 combines with J gene TRBJ2-7, with D perhaps matching TRBD1 (6 bases). The CDR3 DNA is TGTGCCAGCAGTTTAGCGCCCAGGGGCTACGAGCAGTACTTC. Protein product: CASSLAPRGYEQYF.